This T cell receptor beta chain is drawn from a study of CD8 T cells in Susac syndrome. Turning to the study itself: When their blood was taken, patients with Susac syndrome were therapy-naive, taking corticosteroids, or taking intravenous immunoglobulin alone.

Reverse transcription of roughly 0.5 to 1 ug RNA used random hexamers. With immunoSEQ multiplex PCR, TCR beta CDR3 was amplified across 54 Vbeta and 13 Jbeta. TCRdb re-called the immunoSEQ multiplex PCR reads through MiXCR, storing one row per CDR3 protein. The table records tens of thousands of distinct CDR3 sequences, just under 95% of them present only once. The germline V gene encodes CDR1 SQVTM and CDR2 ANQGSEA. Trimming took off 7 bases at V and 5 bases at J, with 11 bases between the two ends. There are 11 residues in the CDR3. The V call is TRBV29-1, the J call TRBJ1-1; TRBD1 is a possible D gene (5 bases). Sequencing was carried out using CD8+ T cells from PBMCs. This TCR came from a human donor with Susac syndrome. CDR3 in amino acids: CSAGWGTEAFF. The DNA of the CDR3 is TGCAGCGCCGGGTGGGGGACTGAAGCTTTCTTT.